Listed below are T cell receptor beta chains from one sample, sequenced in a study of metastatic and nonmetastatic thyroid tumors. Through MiXCR, TCRdb re-clonotyped the PCR reads. The table shows 91,000 or so clones, with approximately 12% occurring only once. Material for sequencing was blood. The receptors were gathered from a female donor with papillary thyroid cancer or a benign thyroid nodule (not recorded which). Some clones in this sample may be carry-over from other donors' samples. CDR3s include the opening cysteine and the closing phenylalanine or tryptophan. A D gene is named only where the DNA matches it firmly. Size is omitted from some rows. Given values are once, few, many or a class for expanded clones.

>TRBD2|TRBJ2-2|medium-sized|TRBV5-1
CASSRKLAGVLTGELFF
TGCGCCAGCAGCAGAAAACTAGCGGGCGTTCTCACCGGGGAGCTGTTTTTT
>TRBD2|TRBJ2-1|NA|TRBV7-6
CASSLNGGLAGKDEQFF
TGTGCCAGCAGCTTAAACGGGGGACTAGCGGGAAAGGATGAGCAGTTCTTC
>TRBD2|TRBJ2-1|many|TRBV11-1
CASSGSLGLSYNEQFF
TGTGCCAGCAGCGGAAGCCTGGGACTATCCTACAATGAGCAGTTCTTC
>NA|TRBJ2-7|many|TRBV18
CASSLQSYEQYF
TGTGCCAGCTCACTACAGAGCTACGAGCAGTACTTC
>NA|TRBJ2-5|many|TRBV6-1
CASSEGQGGETQYF
TGTGCCAGCAGTGAAGGACAGGGAGGAGAGACCCAGTACTTC
>NA|TRBJ2-1|many|TRBV7-9
CASTEANFYEQFF
TGTGCCAGCACCGAAGCCAATTTCTATGAGCAGTTCTTC
>NA|TRBJ1-2|many|TRBV2
CASSEGRVGNYGYTF
TGTGCCAGCAGTGAAGGCAGGGTAGGAAACTATGGCTACACCTTC
>NA|TRBJ2-1|many|TRBV12-3/TRBV12-4
CASSPQGGINREQFF
TGTGCCAGCAGCCCGCAGGGCGGGATAAACCGTGAGCAGTTCTTC
>TRBD2|TRBJ2-1|many|TRBV7-9
CASSGGLAVAYNEQFF
TGTGCCAGCAGCGGGGGACTAGCGGTCGCCTACAATGAGCAGTTCTTC
>TRBD1|TRBJ2-7|NA|TRBV20-1
CSARDMTGNEQYF
TGCAGTGCTAGAGACATGACAGGGAACGAGCAGTACTTC
>NA|TRBJ2-7|many|TRBV19
CASNRGSGEQYF
TGTGCCAGTAATCGAGGAAGTGGGGAGCAGTACTTC
>NA|TRBJ1-2|few|TRBV12-3/TRBV12-4
CASSLGPIYGYTF
TGTGCCAGCAGCCTGGGACCGATCTATGGCTACACCTTC
>NA|TRBJ2-1|few|TRBV12-3/TRBV12-4
CASSLASGMAREQFF
TGTGCCAGCAGTTTAGCTAGCGGTATGGCCAGGGAGCAGTTCTTC
>NA|TRBJ2-7|many|TRBV7-2
CASSVSSYEQYF
TGTGCCAGCAGCGTAAGCTCCTACGAGCAGTACTTC
>NA|TRBJ1-1|NA|TRBV5-4
CASSNLGGVNTEAFF
TGTGCCAGCAGCAACCTAGGAGGAGTGAACACTGAAGCTTTCTTT
>NA|TRBJ1-1|many|TRBV28
CASSFEGTEAFF
TGTGCCAGCAGTTTTGAAGGGACTGAAGCTTTCTTT
>TRBD1|TRBJ2-1|many|TRBV10-3
CASNRDRDSEQFF
TGTGCCTCCAACCGGGACAGGGATTCTGAGCAGTTCTTC
>NA|TRBJ1-2|few|TRBV7-9
CASSLPGTRPSGYTF
TGTGCCAGCAGCTTACCTGGGACAAGACCGAGTGGCTACACCTTC
>NA|TRBJ2-7|many|TRBV12-3/TRBV12-4
CASSFGPSYEQYF
TGTGCCAGCAGTTTCGGGCCTTCCTACGAGCAGTACTTC
>NA|TRBJ1-1|many|TRBV6-2/TRBV6-3
CASSPLATRGNTEAFF
TGTGCCAGCAGCCCTCTCGCCACAAGGGGGAACACTGAAGCTTTCTTT
>TRBD1|TRBJ2-7|many|TRBV5-5
CASSGTGVPEQYF
TGTGCCAGCAGCGGGACAGGGGTACCCGAGCAGTACTTC
>NA|TRBJ2-7|many|TRBV5-1
CASSLQGLPYEQYF
TGCGCCAGCAGCTTACAGGGCTTGCCCTACGAGCAGTACTTC
>NA|TRBJ1-6|many|TRBV14
CASSQENYLSPLHF
TGTGCCAGCAGCCAAGAGAACTACCTTTCACCCCTCCACTTT
>TRBD1|TRBJ2-7|many|TRBV6-5
CASSYLRDRIYEQYF
TGTGCCAGCAGTTACCTCCGGGACAGGATCTACGAGCAGTACTTC
>NA|TRBJ2-7|many|TRBV6-2/TRBV6-3
CASSYSQVVDEQYF
TGTGCCAGCAGTTACTCGCAGGTCGTAGACGAGCAGTACTTC
>NA|TRBJ1-5|many|TRBV28
CASSLGGGPAQPQHF
TGTGCCAGCAGTTTAGGGGGGGGGCCAGCGCAGCCCCAGCATTTT
>TRBD1|TRBJ2-7|many|TRBV28
CASSLFGGQGRRYEQYF
TGTGCCAGCAGTTTATTTGGGGGACAGGGGCGTCGCTACGAGCAGTACTTC
>NA|TRBJ2-7|many|TRBV20-1
CSARDPTTRYEQYF
TGCAGTGCTAGAGATCCTACCACCAGGTACGAGCAGTACTTC
>NA|TRBJ2-7|NA|TRBV6-5
CASSYSRGTYEQYF
TGTGCCAGCAGTTACTCCCGGGGCACCTACGAGCAGTACTTC
>TRBD2|TRBJ2-3|many|TRBV28
CASSYGGRADTQYF
TGTGCCAGCAGTTATGGAGGGAGGGCAGATACGCAGTATTTT
>NA|TRBJ2-7|many|TRBV5-6
CASSLRPSYEQYF
TGTGCCAGCAGCTTGCGACCCTCCTACGAGCAGTACTTC
>TRBD2|TRBJ2-3|many|TRBV6-6
CASSYGRERVLDTQYF
TGTGCCAGCAGTTACGGGCGGGAGAGAGTATTAGATACGCAGTATTTT
>TRBD1|TRBJ2-5|few|TRBV7-9
CASSSGQYQETQYF
TGTGCCAGCAGTTCGGGACAGTACCAAGAGACCCAGTACTTC
>NA|TRBJ2-2|many|TRBV4-2
CASSHRLLERANTGELFF
TGTGCCAGCAGTCACAGACTTCTAGAGCGCGCGAACACCGGGGAGCTGTTTTTT
>NA|TRBJ1-6|many|TRBV20-1
CSARDRAGSSYNSPLHF
TGCAGTGCTAGAGATCGAGCGGGAAGCTCCTATAATTCACCCCTCCACTTT
>TRBD1|TRBJ2-1|many|TRBV9
CASSVVFGTGGKLNEQFF
TGTGCCAGCAGCGTAGTTTTCGGGACAGGGGGCAAATTGAATGAGCAGTTCTTC
>NA|TRBJ2-6|many|TRBV28
CASSLGGSGANVLTF
TGTGCCAGCAGTTTAGGTGGGTCTGGGGCCAACGTCCTGACTTTC
>NA|TRBJ2-2|few|TRBV11-1
CASSFTHDVWRMNTGELFF
TGTGCCAGCAGCTTTACCCACGATGTATGGCGGATGAACACCGGGGAGCTGTTTTTT
>NA|TRBJ2-7|NA|TRBV4-1
CASSQERRDRVYEQYF
TGCGCCAGCAGCCAAGAACGCCGGGACCGAGTCTACGAGCAGTACTTC
>NA|TRBJ2-5|many|TRBV6-1
CASSEWGLQETQYF
TGTGCCAGCAGTGAGTGGGGGCTTCAAGAGACCCAGTACTTC
>TRBD1|TRBJ1-2|many|TRBV19
CASSITGAAANYGYTF
TGTGCCAGTAGTATTACAGGGGCGGCAGCTAACTATGGCTACACCTTC
>NA|TRBJ1-2|NA|TRBV20-1
CSARLRVGEEGYTF
TGCAGTGCTAGGCTCCGGGTGGGGGAGGAGGGCTACACCTTC
>NA|TRBJ1-1|many|TRBV2
CASIERLIMNTEAFF
TGTGCCAGCATCGAGAGGTTGATAATGAACACTGAAGCTTTCTTT
>NA|TRBJ2-7|many|TRBV6-1
CASSPVDSRSSYEQYF
TGTGCCAGCAGCCCGGTGGACAGTAGGAGCTCCTACGAGCAGTACTTC
>NA|TRBJ2-3|many|TRBV19
CASSIRGTDTQYF
TGTGCCAGTAGTATTAGGGGTACAGATACGCAGTATTTT
>NA|TRBJ2-5|many|TRBV7-9
CASSRTVQETQYF
TGTGCCAGCAGCCGGACAGTCCAAGAGACCCAGTACTTC
>NA|TRBJ2-1|many|TRBV19
CASSIGVTSYNEQFF
TGTGCCAGTAGTATCGGGGTCACCTCCTACAATGAGCAGTTCTTC
>NA|TRBJ2-7|many|TRBV19
CASSTTNGRSEQYF
TGTGCCAGTAGTACAACCAACGGACGGTCCGAGCAGTACTTC
>NA|TRBJ1-3|many|TRBV7-9
CASSLGVYGNTIYF
TGTGCCAGCAGCTTAGGGGTTTATGGAAACACCATATATTTT
>NA|TRBJ2-7|few|TRBV2
CASSVTYEQYF
TGTGCCAGCAGTGTAACCTACGAGCAGTACTTC
>TRBD2|TRBJ2-2|many|TRBV19
CASSILAGGPGTGELFF
TGTGCCAGTAGTATACTAGCGGGAGGGCCGGGGACCGGGGAGCTGTTTTTT
>NA|TRBJ1-4|NA|TRBV6-1
CASSESEGEKLFF
TGTGCCAGCAGTGAGTCGGAAGGAGAAAAACTGTTTTTT
>NA|TRBJ2-5|many|TRBV7-8
CASSLDRGPQYF
TGTGCCAGCAGCTTAGATAGGGGCCCCCAGTACTTC
>TRBD2|TRBJ2-5|NA|TRBV7-8
CASTPRAGRDTHYF
TGTGCCAGCACCCCCCGGGCAGGGAGGGATACCCATTACTTC
>TRBD2|TRBJ2-5|NA|TRBV20-1
CSASLELRLAGIQETQYF
TGCAGTGCTTCATTAGAACTAAGACTAGCGGGGATCCAAGAGACCCAGTACTTC